These 31 T cell receptor beta chains originate from one sample sequenced in a study of T-cell reconstitution after alpha-beta-depleted transplantation in children. Preparation of the TCRbeta library used unique molecular identifiers. TCRdb itself ran the PCR reads through MiXCR, one entry per CDR3 protein. The top ten clones hold approximately 2.4% of a sample with about 72,000 distinct CDR3 sequences, roughly 6.6% of them seen once. Sample: PBMCs from the stem cell graft donor, taken from the stem cell graft. The source of these receptors is a human donor who donated a stem cell graft to a child with acute lymphoblastic leukemia.

The chain links TRBV4-1 to TRBJ1-5; the D is unclear. V lost 4 bases and J lost 0, with 10 bases in between. Per the germline V gene, CDR1 is MGHRA and CDR2 is YSYEKL. The CDR3 spans 15 residues. The CDR3 is CASSLGPDSNQPQHF. In DNA, the CDR3 is TGCGCCAGCAGCCTAGGCCCGGATAGCAATCAGCCCCAGCATTTT.

This clonotype appeared many times. This chain joins TRBV4-3 and TRBJ2-2; D is undetermined. The CDR3 length is 13 residues. The germline V gene has CDR1 LGHNA and CDR2 YSLEER. The V gene lost 1 base and the J gene lost 6 bases, with 6 bases spanning the gap. The CDR3 DNA is TGCGCCAGCAGCCAAGTTGGGTCCGGGGAGCTGTTTTTT. This encodes CASSQVGSGELFF.

This clonotype was picked up many times. V usage is TRBV5-1 and J usage is TRBJ2-7, with D possibly matching TRBD1 (6 bases). Germline assignment: CDR1 SGHRS and CDR2 YFSETQ. V lost 0 bases and J lost 3, with 10 bases in between. The CDR3 is 14 amino acids. CDR3 DNA: TGCGCCAGCAGCTTGGGGGACAACCACTACGAGCAGTACTTC. Its translation is CASSLGDNHYEQYF.

The table lists this clonotype with many counts. The V and J genes are TRBV24-1 and TRBJ2-5; no clear D. Germline assignment: CDR1 KGHDR and CDR2 SFDVKD. This CDR3 has 13 amino acids. Trimming took 4 bases from V and 0 from J, leaving 5 bases between them. CDR3 in DNA: TGTGCCACCAGTGAGAGAAACCAAGAGACCCAGTACTTC. Encoded protein: CATSERNQETQYF.

At least ten counts were recorded for this clonotype. The chain is built from TRBV12-3 or TRBV12-4 and TRBJ2-7; possible D gene TRBD2, 5 bases. Trimming shortened V by 1 base and J by 3 bases, and 7 bases separated the two germline ends. The CDR3 has 13 amino acids. The chain's CDR3 is CASSLEEGYEQYF. The CDR3 region has the DNA TGTGCCAGCAGTTTAGAAGAGGGCTACGAGCAGTACTTC.

The table lists this clonotype with many counts. The chain is built from TRBV11-2 and TRBJ1-1; weak D call: TRBD1 (6 bases). The CDR3 runs 15 residues. Germline V gives CDR1 SGHAT, CDR2 FQNNGV. V was cut by 5 bases and J by 0 bases, with 13 bases left in between. CDR3 nucleotides: TGTGCCAGCAGCGGGTGGGACATGATGAACACTGAAGCTTTCTTT. It translates to CASSGWDMMNTEAFF.

This clonotype has ten or more counts. V usage is TRBV24-1 and J usage is TRBJ2-1; TRBD1 aligns across 7 bases. V gave up 3 bases and J gave up 1 base; unmatched junction bases: 5. Germline lookup yields CDR1 KGHDR and CDR2 SFDVKD. The CDR3 contains 16 residues. CDR3 DNA sequence: TGTGCCACCAGTGATACCCCGGACAGGTCCTACAATGAGCAGTTCTTC. Protein: CATSDTPDRSYNEQFF.

This clonotype was counted at least ten times. This chain connects TRBV12-3 or TRBV12-4 to TRBJ2-1; 8 bases fit TRBD2. The CDR3 contains 14 residues. With 5 bases clipped from V and 6 bases from J, the junction kept 6 bases outside the gene matches. CDR3 loop: CASSSGGGVNEQFF. CDR3 nucleotide sequence: TGTGCCAGCAGTAGCGGGGGTGGTGTCAATGAGCAGTTCTTC.

This clonotype was found many times. The genes are TRBV7-8 and TRBJ1-4; no clear D gene. Germline assignment: CDR1 SGHVS and CDR2 FQNEAQ. The CDR3 extends over 15 amino acids. The V gene lost 1 base and the J gene lost 5 bases, with 11 bases spanning the gap. The CDR3 is CASSLGGPGNEKLFF. As DNA, the CDR3 is TGTGCCAGCAGCTTAGGTGGGCCGGGAAATGAAAAACTGTTTTTT.

This clonotype came up a few times. The rearrangement links TRBV20-1 to TRBJ2-3; a possible D gene is TRBD2 (5 bases). Trimming shortened V by 6 bases and J by 0 bases, and 13 bases separated the two germline ends. Germline V CDR1 and CDR2: DFQATT, SNEGSKA (reference sequence). The CDR3 length is 14 residues. The CDR3 DNA reads as TGCAGTGCATTAGCGATCCCTAGCACAGATACGCAGTATTTT. This encodes CSALAIPSTDTQYF.

This clonotype was observed many times. The V gene is TRBV2, the J gene TRBJ2-5; 8 nucleotides align to TRBD2. This CDR3 spans 15 amino acids. Unmatched junction bases numbered 4, after V lost 2 bases and J lost 2 bases. The V gene's germline CDR1 is SNHLY and CDR2 FYNNEI. The CDR3 here is CASSELASGQETQYF. In nucleotides, the CDR3 is TGTGCCAGCAGTGAATTGGCTAGCGGGCAAGAGACCCAGTACTTC.

This CDR3 is CASSRDGAVKEQFF. The CDR3 DNA sequence: TGTGCCAGCAGCCGGGACGGAGCCGTTAAGGAGCAGTTCTTC. V usage is TRBV7-3 and J usage is TRBJ2-1, with D perhaps TRBD1 or TRBD2 (5 bases each). Trimming stripped 5 bases from V and 10 bases from J, with 18 bases between. CDR1 is SGHTA and CDR2 is FQGTGA in the germline V gene. The CDR3 is 14 amino acids.

Many counts were recorded for this clonotype. The V and J genes are TRBV20-1 and TRBJ2-1, with D unresolved. This CDR3 comprises 15 residues. CDR1 and CDR2 from the germline V gene are DFQATT and SNEGSKA (reference sequence). Trimming shortened V by 3 bases and J by 3 bases, and 15 bases separated the two germline ends. The CDR3 DNA follows: TGCAGTGCTAGTTGGGCGGAAGATAGCTACAATGAGCAGTTCTTC. Its translation: CSASWAEDSYNEQFF.

At least ten counts were recorded for this clonotype. The chain carries TRBV12-3 or TRBV12-4 and TRBJ2-3; possible D gene TRBD1, 5 bases. The ends were cut back, 4 bases at V and 0 bases at J, with 14 bases in the middle. This CDR3 is 16 amino acids long. The CDR3 loop is CASSSQVVTSTDTQYF. The CDR3 DNA is TGTGCCAGCAGTTCACAGGTGGTTACTAGCACAGATACGCAGTATTTT.

This clonotype was observed at least ten times. The gene calls are TRBV6-1 and TRBJ1-1, with D unresolved. V was clipped by 2 bases and J by 0 bases, with 7 bases between them. Looked up from germline, CDR1 is MNHNS and CDR2 is SASEGT. The CDR3 consists of 14 residues. The CDR3 DNA reads as TGTGCCAGCAGTGAATGGGTAATGAACACTGAAGCTTTCTTT. This encodes CASSEWVMNTEAFF.

This clonotype was recorded many times. CDR3 sequence (DNA): TGTGCCAGCAGTTTAGACCAAGCGGGAGATACGCAGTATTTT. Residues: CASSLDQAGDTQYF. This chain links TRBV27 with TRBJ2-3; a weak D match, TRBD2 (6 bases). V was cut by 2 bases and J by 5 bases, with 11 bases left in between. The CDR3 spans 14 residues. CDR1 is MNHEY and CDR2 is SMNVEV in the germline V gene (reference sequence).

This clonotype was seen ten or more times. V is TRBV12-3 or TRBV12-4 and J is TRBJ2-7; D gene unclear. This CDR3 contains 13 residues. V lost 3 bases to trimming and J lost 6 bases, with 12 bases between them. Here the CDR3 DNA reads TGTGCCAGCAGTTTTGATCGATGGGGCGAGCAGTACTTC. Amino acids: CASSFDRWGEQYF.

This clonotype was seen many times. The CDR3 sequence is CSARGQGADYGYTF. CDR3 coding DNA: TGCAGTGCTAGAGGTCAGGGGGCCGACTATGGCTACACCTTC. The chain has TRBV20-1 and TRBJ1-2; 8 nucleotides agree with TRBD1. This CDR3 region has 14 residues. The germline gives CDR1 DFQATT, CDR2 SNEGSKA (reference sequence). V dropped 1 base and J dropped 3; count of bases not matched to a gene: 4.

This clonotype occurred many times. The chain links TRBV4-3 to TRBJ2-3, with TRBD1 identical over 8 bases. V shed 4 bases and J 1 base; nucleotides not matched to a gene: 4. This CDR3 contains 15 residues. In germline, CDR1 is LGHNA, CDR2 YSLEER. DNA for the CDR3: TGCGCCAGCAGCCCCCGGGGACAGGGCACAGATACGCAGTATTTT. Translated: CASSPRGQGTDTQYF.

There are many counts of this clonotype. V is TRBV12-3 or TRBV12-4 and J is TRBJ2-3, with unresolved D. The CDR3 runs to 13 residues. Trimming took 8 bases from V and 3 from J, leaving 12 bases between them. The CDR3 is CASLGGATDTQYF. The CDR3 nucleotides read TGTGCCAGCCTGGGTGGAGCAACAGATACGCAGTATTTT.

V usage is TRBV6-1 and J usage is TRBJ2-3; 11 bases map to TRBD2. The V and J ends lost 6 bases and 6 bases, in that order; junction bases with no gene match: 2. Germline V gives CDR1 MNHNS, CDR2 SASEGT. The CDR3 has 13 amino acids. The CDR3 DNA follows: TGTGCCAGCAGACTAGCGGGAGTCGATACGCAGTATTTT. Translating gives CASRLAGVDTQYF.

This clonotype was seen ten or more times. The chain recombines TRBV5-6 with TRBJ2-5; D gene ambiguous. Germline-derived CDR1 and CDR2 are SGHDT and YYEEEE. The CDR3 is made up of 14 amino acids. V lost 0 bases to trimming and J lost 3 bases, with 9 bases between them. The CDR3 reads CASSLALGKETQYF. The CDR3 DNA is TGTGCCAGCAGCTTGGCCTTGGGGAAAGAGACCCAGTACTTC.

The table lists this clonotype with many counts. The chain employs TRBV12-3 or TRBV12-4 and TRBJ2-1; 12 nucleotides line up with TRBD2. This CDR3 comprises 15 residues. The V gene end was trimmed by 6 bases and the J gene end by 7 bases; junction bases not matched to a gene: 7. The CDR3 protein is CASSPTSGSGNEQFF. In DNA form, the CDR3 reads TGTGCCAGCAGCCCGACTAGCGGGAGTGGTAATGAGCAGTTCTTC.

V usage is TRBV28 and J usage is TRBJ2-7; D is possibly TRBD2 (5 bases). V shed 2 bases and J shed 2 bases, with 13 bases lying between them. Per the germline V gene, CDR1 is MDHEN and CDR2 is SYDVKM. The CDR3 consists of 15 residues. CDR3 loop: CASSLHLGLPYEQYF. CDR3 bases: TGTGCCAGCAGTTTACACCTCGGACTTCCCTACGAGCAGTACTTC.

The chain recombines TRBV5-4 with TRBJ1-1; no reliable D call. Germline assignment: CDR1 SGHNT and CDR2 YYREEE (reference sequence). V was clipped by 0 bases and J by 0 bases, with 12 bases between them. The CDR3 runs 16 residues. The CDR3 nucleotides read TGTGCCAGCAGCTTGGTGACTTTCCGTTTGAACACTGAAGCTTTCTTT. Translating it yields CASSLVTFRLNTEAFF. The full variable domain, its missing parts supplied by reference TRBV5-4 and TRBJ1-1, is ETGVTQSPTHLIKTRGQQVTLRCSSQSGHNTVSWYQQALGQGPQFIFQYYREEENGRGNFPPRFSGLQFPNYSSELNVNALELDDSALYLCASSLVTFRLNTEAFFGQGTRLTVV.

This clonotype was detected ten times or more. V is TRBV4-3 and J is TRBJ2-7; possibly TRBD2 for D (6 bases). There are 16 residues in the CDR3. CDR1 and CDR2 from the germline V gene are LGHNA and YSLEER. V gave up 1 base and J gave up 6 bases, with 19 bases separating them. CDR3 in amino acids: CASSQGLDGTSGEQYF. Here the CDR3 DNA reads TGCGCCAGCAGCCAAGGTCTAGACGGGACTTCGGGCGAGCAGTACTTC.

This clonotype has a count of ten or more. The rearrangement links TRBV20-1 to TRBJ1-2; 7 bases agree with TRBD1. The junction had 6 bases not matched to a gene; V was cut back by 6 bases and J by 2 bases. The CDR3 is made up of 13 amino acids. The germline gives CDR1 DFQATT, CDR2 SNEGSKA (reference sequence). The CDR3 here is CSAPGQRNYGYTF. CDR3 nucleotide sequence: TGCAGTGCGCCGGGACAGAGAAACTATGGCTACACCTTC.

V usage is TRBV10-3 and J usage is TRBJ2-3; 11 bases match TRBD2. The CDR3 contains 14 residues. Looked up from germline, CDR1 is ENHRY and CDR2 is SYGVKD. V lost 5 bases to trimming and J lost 5 bases; unmatched junction nucleotides: 3. The DNA for the CDR3 is TGTGCCATCAGTCCACTAGCGGGAGTAGATACGCAGTATTTT. This translates into CAISPLAGVDTQYF.

This clonotype was detected ten times or more. CDR3 sequence reads: CASSLVGEEKLFF. DNA of the CDR3: TGTGCCAGCAGCTTGGTGGGGGAAGAAAAACTGTTTTTT. The chain carries TRBV7-9 and TRBJ1-4; weak D call: TRBD1 (5 bases). CDR1 and CDR2 (germline): SEHNR, FQNEAQ (reference sequence). This CDR3 has 13 residues. V dropped 3 bases and J dropped 8 bases, with 10 bases sitting between them.

In its sample, this clonotype was seen many times. J is TRBJ2-7 and V is TRBV12-5; D call uncertain. This CDR3 is 11 amino acids long. Looked up from germline, CDR1 is LGHNT and CDR2 is FRNRAP. Trimming took 7 bases from V and 3 from J, leaving 7 bases between them. Written as DNA, the CDR3 is TGTGCTAGTGCCGCTAACTACGAGCAGTACTTC. Encoded protein: CASAANYEQYF.

The gene calls are TRBV29-1 and TRBJ1-6; TRBD1 agrees at 11 bases. Trimming took 5 bases from V and 7 from J; bases not matched to a gene: 7. CDR1 is SQVTM and CDR2 is ANQGSEA in the germline V gene. This CDR3 is 15 amino acids long. The CDR3 DNA reads TGCAGCGTTCAAGCCGGGACAGGGGGAAATTCACCCCTCCACTTT. This encodes CSVQAGTGGNSPLHF. The entire variable domain, with the rest obtained from reference TRBV29-1 and TRBJ1-6, is as follows: SAVISQKPSRDICQRGTSLTIQCQVDSQVTMMFWYRQQPGQSLTLIATANQGSEATYESGFVIDKFPISRPNLTFSTLTVSNMSPEDSSIYLCSVQAGTGGNSPLHFGNGTRLTVT.